The T cell receptor beta chain under discussion was sequenced for a study of shared clonotypes between healthy human individuals. Regarding the study as a whole: Only blood samples were collected, and tissue repertoires likely differ. Generation probabilities were higher for clonotypes shared across all four sorted-subset donors than for unshared ones.

This clone turned up a few times. Its specificity is unknown. CDR3 length: 15 amino acids. In germline, CDR1 is SEHNR, CDR2 FQNEAQ (reference sequence). The germline V and J ends were trimmed by 8 bases and 1 base, with 14 bases remaining between them. Original data processing: Owing to the provision of junction-only sequences devoid of quality scores by immunoSEQ, filtering differed. TCRdb's table, derived via immunoSEQ multiplex PCR, lists solely in-frame clones and lacks some. Clone size and the V and J calls come from that table; the DNA yielded D and trimming. The sample comprises roughly 590,000 clones, roughly 95% of which are singletons, and 0.09% to 0.13% rests with the top ten. Naive CD8 cells comprised CD45RO-negative, CCR7-positively selected cells, excluding terminally differentiated effector memory CD45RA+ cells.

This sequence joins TRBV7-9 and TRBJ2-2; D perhaps matches TRBD1 (6 bases). This clonotype was sampled from a woman in her twenties or thirties in good health. The sequenced material came from naive CD8+ T cells sorted from blood. CDR3 nucleotide sequence: TGTGCCAGCGGGTACCGGGACAAGAACACCGGGGAGCTGTTTTTT. Translating gives CASGYRDKNTGELFF.